Following are 23 T cell receptor beta chains from one sample sequenced in a study of T-cell reconstitution after alpha-beta-depleted transplantation in children (dated by TCRdb to the mid-2010s). Receptor amplification or capture employed PCR. Data came from an Illumina HiSeq 2500. TCR library preparation used molecular barcoding, with unique molecular identifiers applied to normalize quantification of the TCRbeta repertoire. TCRdb reran the public reads through fastp at Q25 and MiXCR, keeping productive beta chains. Under each unique CDR3 protein, matching rows form one entry showing the most common genes and DNA. In all, the sample holds roughly 100,000 distinct CDR3 sequences, and about 8% of those were seen once. Roughly 7% of the sample comes from the top ten. The sequenced sample was PBMCs from the stem cell graft donor, obtained from the stem cell graft. These receptors originate from a human donor who donated a stem cell graft to a child with congenital amegakaryocytic thrombocytopenia.

This clonotype has at least ten counts. The chain joins TRBV7-2 to TRBJ2-2, with no clear D. This CDR3 contains 14 residues. The V end lost 5 bases, the J end lost 0 bases, and 7 bases lay between the germline ends. Germline V gene sequence: CDR1 SGHTA, CDR2 FQGNSA. The CDR3 is CASSPSANTGELFF. CDR3 sequence (DNA): TGTGCCAGCAGCCCTTCAGCGAACACCGGGGAGCTGTTTTTT.

Many counts were recorded for this clonotype. This chain joins TRBV12-3 or TRBV12-4 and TRBJ1-3; the match to TRBD1 covers 9 bases. The CDR3 runs to 14 residues. V lost 7 bases to trimming and J lost 4 bases; unmatched junction nucleotides: 5. In DNA, the CDR3 is TGTGCCAGCACCAAGGACAGGGGAGGAAACACCATATATTTT. Translation: CASTKDRGGNTIYF.

This clonotype was picked up many times. This chain uses TRBV4-1 with TRBJ2-2; D ambiguous. Germline V CDR1 and CDR2: MGHRA, YSYEKL. The CDR3 extends over 15 amino acids. V was cut by 6 bases and J by 0 bases, with 11 bases left in between. Here the CDR3 reads CASRTSVTNTGELFF. The CDR3 nucleotides read TGCGCCAGCAGGACAAGCGTCACGAACACCGGGGAGCTGTTTTTT.

This clonotype was detected ten times or more. The J gene is TRBJ2-7, the V gene TRBV20-1, with 7 bases aligning to TRBD2. After removal of 6 bases from V and 2 bases from J, the junction contained 10 bases not matched to a gene. Germline V CDR1 and CDR2: DFQATT, SNEGSKA (reference sequence). The CDR3 contains 14 residues. CDR3 loop: CSAPQGGWAYEQYF. Written as DNA, the CDR3 is TGCAGTGCCCCCCAGGGAGGGTGGGCCTACGAGCAGTACTTC.

The chain is built from TRBV6-1 and TRBJ1-4, with D tentatively TRBD1 (5 bases). The CDR3 is made up of 15 amino acids. The germline V gene has CDR1 MNHNS and CDR2 SASEGT. Trimming removed 7 bases at V and 5 bases at J, with 17 bases between. The CDR3 loop reads CASKPIRDGNEKLFF. CDR3 bases: TGTGCCAGCAAACCAATCCGGGACGGGAATGAAAAACTGTTTTTT.

The chain joins TRBV5-5 to TRBJ2-1; D is possibly TRBD1 or TRBD2 (5 bases each). The CDR3 covers 17 residues. V was cut by 2 bases and J by 4 bases, with 19 bases left in between. Germline CDR1 is SGHKS and CDR2 is YYEKEE (reference sequence). CDR3 in amino acids: CASSFARVEGRYNEQFF. The CDR3 DNA reads TGTGCCAGCAGCTTCGCCAGGGTCGAGGGCCGTTACAATGAGCAGTTCTTC. The whole variable domain, remainder taken from reference TRBV5-5 and TRBJ2-1, is DAGVTQSPTHLIKTRGQQVTLRCSPISGHKSVSWYQQVLGQGPQFIFQYYEKEERGRGNFPDRFSARQFPNYSSELNVNALLLGDSALYLCASSFARVEGRYNEQFFGPGTRLTVL.

At least ten counts were recorded for this clonotype. The chain is built from TRBV5-1 and TRBJ2-3; no clear D gene. This CDR3 has 13 residues. Trimming removed 0 bases at V and 3 bases at J, with 5 bases between. Germline-derived CDR1 and CDR2 are SGHRS and YFSETQ. This CDR3 reads CASSLAPTDTQYF. CDR3 bases: TGCGCCAGCAGCTTGGCGCCTACAGATACGCAGTATTTT.

This clonotype was recorded a few times. The rearrangement links TRBV6-4 to TRBJ1-4; TRBD1 aligns across 8 bases. Germline V gene lookup returns CDR1 MRHNA and CDR2 SNTAGT. V lost 6 bases to trimming and J lost 7 bases; unmatched junction nucleotides: 13. This CDR3 contains 16 residues. The CDR3 protein is CASRALTGALGEKLFF. CDR3 DNA: TGTGCCAGCAGGGCATTGACAGGGGCGCTCGGTGAAAAACTGTTTTTT.

The sample holds many counts of this clonotype. This chain connects TRBV7-6 to TRBJ1-3; D is perhaps TRBD1 (6 bases). This CDR3 region has 20 residues. V was pared by 2 bases and J by 0 bases, with 23 bases between. Per germline, CDR1 SGHVS and CDR2 FNYEAQ. CDR3 in amino acids: CASSLSAVRGRGLSGNTIYF. Written as DNA, the CDR3 is TGTGCCAGCAGCTTATCCGCCGTCCGGGGGCGCGGACTCTCTGGAAACACCATATATTTT.

V gene TRBV5-5 combines with J gene TRBJ1-1, with a tentative D call TRBD1 (6 bases). The germline gives CDR1 SGHKS, CDR2 YYEKEE (reference sequence). This CDR3 is 15 amino acids long. Deletions cut 0 bases from V and 3 bases from J, with 12 bases between. The CDR3 sequence: CASSLEGHFDTEAFF. The CDR3 DNA sequence: TGTGCCAGCAGCTTGGAGGGACATTTCGACACTGAAGCTTTCTTT.

In its sample, this clonotype was seen many times. The V call is TRBV5-1, the J call TRBJ2-7, with 9 nucleotides matching TRBD1. Germline V CDR1 and CDR2: SGHRS, YFSETQ. Trimming removed 3 bases from V and 5 bases from J; junction bases left unmatched: 12. The CDR3 spans 16 residues. The CDR3 bases are TGCGCCAGCAGCTCGCTGCCGGGACAGGGCATGGACGAGCAGTACTTC. Its protein is CASSSLPGQGMDEQYF.

J is TRBJ2-3 and V is TRBV7-2; D is possibly TRBD2 (6 bases). Per the germline V gene, CDR1 is SGHTA and CDR2 is FQGNSA. The V and J ends lost 4 bases and 4 bases respectively, with 21 bases between them. The CDR3 is 17 residues long. The CDR3 DNA reads as TGTGCCAGCAGCTCCCCCAGCGGGCGCTCCTGGCCAGATACGCAGTATTTT. Protein product: CASSSPSGRSWPDTQYF.

This clonotype has ten or more counts. The J gene is TRBJ1-1, the V gene TRBV29-1; D is perhaps TRBD1 (6 bases). The CDR3 extends over 14 amino acids. Trimming left V 0 bases short and J 5 bases short, with 13 bases between. Germline V gene lookup returns CDR1 SQVTM and CDR2 ANQGSEA. The CDR3: CSVEEYGGDTEAFF. The CDR3 nucleotides read TGCAGCGTTGAAGAATACGGGGGCGATACTGAAGCTTTCTTT.

At least ten counts were recorded for this clonotype. This chain uses TRBV7-2 with TRBJ1-2, with D unresolved. Trimming pared 5 bases from V and 0 bases from J, leaving 16 bases between. Germline values: CDR1 SGHTA, CDR2 FQGNSA. The CDR3 totals 16 residues. The CDR3 is CASSPTGRLTNYGYTF. Written as DNA, the CDR3 is TGTGCCAGCAGCCCGACGGGCAGACTTACTAACTATGGCTACACCTTC.

Many counts were recorded for this clonotype. The chain joins TRBV6-5 to TRBJ2-1; no clear D. V was trimmed by 6 bases and J by 2 bases, leaving 8 bases between them. The CDR3 runs to 13 residues. CDR1 is MNHEY and CDR2 is SVGAGI in the germline V gene. The CDR3, as DNA: TGTGCCAGCAGCCTAGGGACCTACAATGAGCAGTTCTTC. Its translation is CASSLGTYNEQFF.

This clonotype was picked up many times. This chain joins TRBV7-9 and TRBJ2-3; no clear D gene. The V end was cut by 5 bases, the J end by 4 bases, with 10 bases between. The CDR3 consists of 13 residues. The germline V gene has CDR1 SEHNR and CDR2 FQNEAQ (reference sequence). The CDR3 sequence: CASSHSSADTQYF. The CDR3 nucleotides read TGTGCCAGCAGCCACTCGAGTGCAGATACGCAGTATTTT.

The chain carries TRBV4-2 and TRBJ2-3; D is ambiguous. This CDR3 has 16 residues. Germline V gene data show CDR1 as LGHNA and CDR2 as YNFKEQ. The V gene lost 3 bases and the J gene lost 3 bases, with 16 bases spanning the gap. The CDR3 spells CASSQTAAAVTDTQYF. The CDR3 DNA reads TGTGCCAGCAGCCAGACCGCGGCCGCGGTGACAGATACGCAGTATTTT.

By sample share, this clonotype is medium-sized (0.01 to 0.1%). The chain is built from TRBV29-1 and TRBJ2-6, with D uncertain. Germline CDR1 SQVTM, CDR2 ANQGSEA. CDR3 length: 16 amino acids. Trimming took 7 bases from V and 0 from J, leaving 16 bases between them. Written as DNA, the CDR3 is TGCAGCGCTGCCCGAGATACCGACTCTGGGGCCAACGTCCTGACTTTC. It is translated as CSAARDTDSGANVLTF.

The genes are TRBV29-1 and TRBJ2-1; no clear D. Looked up from germline, CDR1 is SQVTM and CDR2 is ANQGSEA. The CDR3 is 11 residues long. V lost 4 bases and J 3 bases, leaving 4 bases between the germline ends. The CDR3 region is CSVGSYNEQFF. The CDR3 nucleotides read TGCAGCGTTGGCAGCTACAATGAGCAGTTCTTC.

This clonotype was counted at least ten times. The chain is built from TRBV5-1 and TRBJ2-7; D tentatively fits TRBD1 or TRBD2 (5 bases each). The V gene's germline CDR1 is SGHRS and CDR2 YFSETQ. This CDR3 contains 13 residues. Trimming took off 8 bases at V and 4 bases at J, with 16 bases between the two ends. The CDR3 region has the DNA TGCGCCAGTTCGGCAGGGACGGGGTACGAGCAGTACTTC. It is translated as CASSAGTGYEQYF.

Ten or more counts support this clonotype. The V call is TRBV10-3, the J call TRBJ2-4, with TRBD1 matching 8 bases. This CDR3 is 15 amino acids long. The germline gives CDR1 ENHRY, CDR2 SYGVKD. V shed 5 bases, J shed 3 bases, and the junction held 6 bases outside the gene matches. The CDR3 nucleotides are TGTGCCATCAGTCCTACTGGACAGGGCAAAAACATTCAGTACTTC. Translation gives CAISPTGQGKNIQYF.

This clonotype has a count of ten or more. The chain combines TRBV9 with TRBJ2-1; D uncertain. The V gene lost 0 bases and the J gene lost 8 bases, with 15 bases spanning the gap. The CDR3 is 15 amino acids. Germline V CDR1 and CDR2: SGDLS, YYNGEE. The CDR3 DNA follows: TGTGCCAGCAGCGTAGATCCCAGGCGAGGCGATGAGCAGTTCTTC. It specifies CASSVDPRRGDEQFF.

This clonotype was picked up many times. The chain combines TRBV28 with TRBJ2-7; 8 positions match TRBD2. The V and J ends lost 3 bases and 11 bases, in that order; junction bases with no gene match: 9. The CDR3 has 13 amino acids. In germline, CDR1 is MDHEN, CDR2 SYDVKM. The DNA of the CDR3 is TGTGCCAGCAGTTTGCCGGGGGGGGAGTTGGAGTACTTC. This encodes CASSLPGGELEYF.